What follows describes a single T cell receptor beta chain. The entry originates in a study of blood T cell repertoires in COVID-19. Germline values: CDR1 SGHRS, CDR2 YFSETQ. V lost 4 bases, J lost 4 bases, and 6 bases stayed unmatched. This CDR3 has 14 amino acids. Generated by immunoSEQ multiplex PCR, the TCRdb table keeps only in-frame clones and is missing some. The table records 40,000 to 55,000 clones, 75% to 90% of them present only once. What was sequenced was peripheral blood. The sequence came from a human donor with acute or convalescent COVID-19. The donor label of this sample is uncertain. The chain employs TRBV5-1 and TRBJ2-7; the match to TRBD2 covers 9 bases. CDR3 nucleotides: TGCGCCAGCAGCGACGCGGGGGGGGGATACGAGCAGTACTTC. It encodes CASSDAGGGYEQYF.